These 9 T cell receptor beta chains were sequenced from one sample in a study of CD4 and CD8 cells across lung adenocarcinoma regions. MiXCR was run by TCRdb on the PCR reads, yielding one entry per CDR3 protein. The sample gives 22,000 or so distinct CDR3 sequences, about 54% of which show up once; about a quarter is in the top ten. The sequenced sample was CD8+ T cells from the center of a lung tumor. These receptors were taken from a female donor with lung adenocarcinoma. The CD4 and CD8 labels of this study may be unreliable.

J is TRBJ2-3 and V is TRBV27; D remains ambiguous. The CDR3 spans 15 residues. V shed 8 bases and J shed 2 bases, with 17 bases lying between them. The V gene's germline CDR1 is MNHEY and CDR2 SMNVEV (reference sequence). The CDR3 nucleotides are TGTGCCAGCCGACCCCGACGTGACCCCACAGATACGCAGTATTTT. It specifies CASRPRRDPTDTQYF.

The chain has TRBV6-5 and TRBJ2-2; D not certain. This CDR3 has 13 residues. Between the trimmed V and J ends, which lost 8 bases and 6 bases, there was a span of 13 bases. Germline CDR1 is MNHEY and CDR2 is SVGAGI. Here the CDR3 DNA reads TGTGCCAGCGGCTACTCGACCTCCGGGGAGCTGTTTTTT. It codes for CASGYSTSGELFF.

The V and J genes are TRBV12-3 or TRBV12-4 and TRBJ2-2; the match to TRBD2 covers 9 bases. V gave up 6 bases and J gave up 6 bases; unmatched junction bases: 8. The CDR3 extends over 15 amino acids. Written as DNA, the CDR3 is TGTGCCAGCAGACCCGGGACTAGCTTCCCCGGGGAGCTGTTTTTT. Translating gives CASRPGTSFPGELFF.

As concerns this clonotype: No conserved phenylalanine or tryptophan ends this CDR3, so it is likely a read error. V is TRBV6-1 and J is TRBJ2-5; D might be TRBD2 (5 bases). CDR1 and CDR2 (germline): MNHNS, SASEGT. The CDR3 is made up of 14 amino acids. V was pared by 6 bases and J by 5 bases, with 16 bases between. CDR3 protein: CASRPSLERETQYY. CDR3 coding DNA: TGTGCCAGCAGACCCTCACTAGAACGCGAGACCCAGTACTAC.

This chain connects TRBV27 to TRBJ2-2, with D perhaps assigned TRBD1 or TRBD2 (5 bases each). The DNA end is more similar to TRBJ2-3, so the J call may be wrong. This CDR3 is 16 amino acids long. CDR1 MNHEY and CDR2 SMNVEV come from the germline V gene (reference sequence). The DNA of the CDR3 is TGTGCCAGCCAAAGGGGTCTAGGCTCGAACACCGGGGCGCAGTATTTT. Encoded protein: CASQRGLGSNTGAQYF.

By frequency in the sample, this clonotype is medium-sized. The rearrangement links TRBV6-5 to TRBJ2-7; D gene uncertain. Germline V gene data show CDR1 as MNHEY and CDR2 as SVGAGI. The CDR3 spans 13 residues. V dropped 6 bases and J dropped 2 bases, with 11 bases sitting between them. In DNA, the CDR3 is TGTGCCAGCAGCCAGCTTATGGCCTACGAGCAGTACGTC. This encodes CASSQLMAYEQYV.

The chain uses TRBV9 and TRBJ1-2; TRBD1 is a possible D gene (6 bases). The germline V gene has CDR1 SGDLS and CDR2 YYNGEE. The CDR3 consists of 14 residues. Trimming stripped 0 bases from V and 8 bases from J, with 14 bases between. The DNA for the CDR3 is TGTGCCAGCAGCGTAGAAGGAGCTACAGGGGGCTACACCTTC. Amino acids: CASSVEGATGGYTF.

This clonotype was seen a single time. At one of its ends the junction is not consistent with the germline gene, which may arise from a read error. The chain recombines TRBV27 with TRBJ2-1; perhaps TRBD2 as D (6 bases). The J call may be incorrect, as the DNA end agrees better with TRBJ2-5. Germline V gene lookup returns CDR1 MNHEY and CDR2 SMNVEV (reference sequence). This CDR3 region has 15 residues. This CDR3 reads CAASPGGRAKDTQYF. DNA for the CDR3: TGTGCCGCCAGTCCCGGGGGACGTGCCAAAGACACCCAGTACTTC.

The chain couples TRBV6-5 to TRBJ2-2, with 7 bases identical to TRBD2. The CDR3 covers 14 residues. The germline V gene encodes CDR1 MNHEY and CDR2 SVGAGI. With 0 bases clipped from V and 7 bases from J, the junction kept 2 bases outside the gene matches. The chain's CDR3 is CASSYSGGFGELFF. The CDR3 DNA is TGTGCCAGCAGTTACTCGGGAGGGTTCGGGGAGCTGTTTTTT.